This TCR beta chain was identified in a study of T cell repertoires and HLA-DP antigens (dated by TCRdb to between 2017 and 2018). Some background on the complete study: Using HeLa cells transduced to present allogeneic HLA-DP, the study set up an in vitro model of CD4+ T cell alloreactivity. The three donors, two male and one female, ranged from the 18-to-29 to the 60-to-69 age band. One alloantigen differed from self by one peptide-binding groove amino acid, whereas the other differed by ten, modelling structurally similar versus dissimilar alloantigens. The average DNA input was approximately 0.2 ug for sorted CD137+CD4+ samples versus approximately 1,200 ng for pre-culture CD4+ samples.

Here is what the overall study found, with its caveats: Average cumulative frequency of clones undetected before culture was less than 40% against one allele and 50.6% against the other. Similar clonality (about 0.38) was observed for sorted CD137+ cells against both alloantigens, and this clonality was much higher than that observed in pre-culture samples (approximately 0.043). Separate analysis of naive and memory CD4+ repertoires was not performed. The study was limited by having just three donors, by relying on a non-physiological HeLa antigen-presenting system, and by using total CD4+ cells as responders.

The immunoSEQ multiplex PCR, with forward primers for 54 TRBV segments and reverse primers for 13 TRBJ segments, was used to amplify TCRB CDR3 regions. Pre-culture CD4+ samples were sequenced at deep resolution with a target of under 250,000 T cell genomes. Sequencing of the amplicons on an Illumina HiSeq System generated 87 bp reads spanning the CDR3. Regarding the original processing steps: Correction for PCR and sequencing errors was applied to reads, and CDR3 regions were defined through alignment to IMGT reference sequences. Synthetic template pools were used to estimate the numbers of templates and unique rearrangements. Clonality was computed as 1 minus Pielou's evenness. The Daley-Smith estimator was used to estimate richness. Morisita's index was used to measure repertoire overlap. Clones found in cultured samples but undetected in the pre-culture repertoire of the corresponding donor were defined as low-abundance clones. TCRdb stores this immuneACCESS table with in-frame sequences only. Part of the clones is absent; in the studies checked, under half of the shortfall reflects unresolved V genes, and no reason is known for the rest. Clonal size and the V and J genes are those of that table, whereas D and trimming came from the DNA. Across this sample there are around 110,000 clones, with about 92% seen only once. The top ten hold 0.27% of the sample.

V loses 3 bases, J loses 5 bases, and the germline ends lie 17 bases apart. Reading from cysteine to phenylalanine, the CDR3 counts 16 amino acids. Only the CDR3 portion is preserved as DNA: 48 bases, with reading frame beginning at the first base. The germline V gene yields SGHTA for CDR1 and FQGNSA for CDR2. Untouched CD4+ T cells were isolated from Ficoll-separated PBMC through negative selection with magnetic beads, and an average purity of about 98% was reached. Using magnetic beads, untouched CD4+ T cells were isolated from Ficoll-separated PBMC at about 97.7% purity, with only negligible CD8+ contamination. Peripheral blood mononuclear cells were supplied by the buffy coats of a few healthy blood donors, who served as the study donors. All three donors were CMV seronegative. The DNeasy Blood & Tissue Kit was used to extract genomic DNA. Genomic DNA from sorted CD137+CD4+ cells and from pre-culture CD4+ baseline samples of each subject was subjected to TCRB sequencing.

Of note for this clone: It has no known antigen specificity. No much larger clone exists at a distance of one base, and base qualities are not known.

This TCR derives from a woman younger than 35 in good health and CMV-seronegative. Material for sequencing was CD4+ T cells from PBMCs. The chain is made from TRBV7-2 and TRBJ2-1; the D gene identity is not certain. The DNA is TGTGCCAGCAGCTTCGGCTTCAGGAGTTCCCACAATGAGCAGTTCTTC. Its translation is CASSFGFRSSHNEQFF.